The clone carrying this T cell receptor beta chain was detected ten times or more. Its antigen is unknown. Specified time point: patch test 3, about 24 weeks after DPC sensitization. Treatment meaning: therapeutic diphenylcyclopropenone sensitization with weekly scalp DPC. Original processing notes: Between 23,224 and 690,600 TCRs appeared in each sample, and the median stood at 95,638. TCRdb recomputed calls from the RACE reads with MiXCR, one row per CDR3 protein. TCRdb's processing, not the authors' own work, is the source of the V and J calls. The data show around 85,000 distinct CDR3 sequences, 10% to 15% seen once. The length of the CDR3 is 20 residues. The ends were cut back, 1 base at V and 0 bases at J, with 22 bases in the middle. In germline, CDR1 is SGHDN, CDR2 FVKESK. This sample was included in a study of human T cells and chemical hapten exposure. The study's findings and limits: After DPC sensitization, TCRs above 1 in 1000 frequency showed no change.

The chain couples TRBV14 to TRBJ1-5; the D gene is possibly TRBD1 (5 bases). The clonotype comes from a woman aged 45-60 years with alopecia areata. Some clones in this sample may be carry-over from other donors' samples. The source material was whole blood, sampled in connection with sensitization to the hapten diphenylcyclopropenone (DPC). The CDR3 spells CASSQVPGPEVVYSNQPQHF. CDR3 nucleotide sequence: TGTGCCAGCAGCCAAGTCCCGGGACCCGAAGTCGTATATAGCAATCAGCCCCAGCATTTT.